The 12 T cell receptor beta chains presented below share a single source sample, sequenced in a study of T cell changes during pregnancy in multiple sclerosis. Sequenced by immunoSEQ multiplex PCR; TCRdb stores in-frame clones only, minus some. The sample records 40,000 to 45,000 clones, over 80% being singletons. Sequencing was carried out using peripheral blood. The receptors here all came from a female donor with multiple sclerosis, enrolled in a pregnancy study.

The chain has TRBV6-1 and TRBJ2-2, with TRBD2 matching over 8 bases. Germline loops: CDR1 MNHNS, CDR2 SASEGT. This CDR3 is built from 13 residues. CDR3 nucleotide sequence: TGTGCAGAGGCCCCGGGGGGGACCGGGGAGCTGTTTTTT. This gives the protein CAEAPGGTGELFF.

CDR3 in DNA: TGCGCCAGCAGTGGTAACAGGGTAGGGAATGAGCAGTTCTTC. This sequence encodes CASSGNRVGNEQFF. This rearrangement joins TRBV10-1 to TRBJ2-1; D may be TRBD1 (6 bases). The CDR3 loop spans 14 amino acids. The ends were cut back, 4 bases at V and 7 bases at J, with 14 bases in the middle. CDR1 and CDR2 (germline): WNHNN, SYGVQD (reference sequence).

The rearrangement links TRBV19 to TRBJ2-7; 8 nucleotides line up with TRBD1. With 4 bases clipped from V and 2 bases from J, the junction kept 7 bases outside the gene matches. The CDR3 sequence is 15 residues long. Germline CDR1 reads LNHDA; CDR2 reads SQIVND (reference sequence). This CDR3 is CASSTTGTGPYEQYF. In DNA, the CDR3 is TGTGCCAGTAGTACCACCGGGACAGGTCCCTACGAGCAGTACTTC.

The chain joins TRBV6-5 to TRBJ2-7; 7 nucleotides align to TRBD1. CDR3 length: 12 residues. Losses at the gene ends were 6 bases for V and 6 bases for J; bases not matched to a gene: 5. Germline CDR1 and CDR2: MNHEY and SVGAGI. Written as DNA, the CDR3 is TGTGCCAGCAGAAAGGGGGCCGGCGAGCAGTACTTC. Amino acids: CASRKGAGEQYF.

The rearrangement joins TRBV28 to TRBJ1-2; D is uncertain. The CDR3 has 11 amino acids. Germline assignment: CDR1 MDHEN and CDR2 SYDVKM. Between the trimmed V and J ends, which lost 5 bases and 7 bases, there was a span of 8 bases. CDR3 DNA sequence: TGTGCCAGCAGTAGAGGGTTTGGCTACACCTTC. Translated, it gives CASSRGFGYTF.

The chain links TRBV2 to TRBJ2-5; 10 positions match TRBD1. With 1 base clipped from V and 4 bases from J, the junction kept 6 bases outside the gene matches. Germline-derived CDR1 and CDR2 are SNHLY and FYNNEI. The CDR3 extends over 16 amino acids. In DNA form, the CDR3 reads TGTGCCAGCAGTGAAGGCAGGGACAGGGGTCCAGAGACCCAGTACTTC. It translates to CASSEGRDRGPETQYF.

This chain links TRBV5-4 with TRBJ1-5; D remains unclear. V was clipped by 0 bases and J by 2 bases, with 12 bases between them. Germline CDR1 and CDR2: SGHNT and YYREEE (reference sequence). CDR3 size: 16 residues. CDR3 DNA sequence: TGTGCCAGCAGCTTGGGCGGAGGTAATGGCAATCAGCCCCAGCATTTT. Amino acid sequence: CASSLGGGNGNQPQHF.

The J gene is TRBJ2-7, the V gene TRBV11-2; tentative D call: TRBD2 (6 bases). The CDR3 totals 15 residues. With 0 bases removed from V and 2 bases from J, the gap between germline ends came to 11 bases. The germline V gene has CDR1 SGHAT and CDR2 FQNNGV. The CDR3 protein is CASSLEGTRPYEQYF. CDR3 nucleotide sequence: TGTGCCAGCAGCTTAGAGGGGACTCGCCCCTACGAGCAGTACTTC.

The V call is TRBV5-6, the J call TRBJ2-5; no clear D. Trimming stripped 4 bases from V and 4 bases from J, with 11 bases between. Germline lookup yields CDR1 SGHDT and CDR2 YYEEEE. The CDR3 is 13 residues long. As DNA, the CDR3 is TGTGCCAGCAGCCCCCCTAGGGCAGAGACCCAGTACTTC. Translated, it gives CASSPPRAETQYF.

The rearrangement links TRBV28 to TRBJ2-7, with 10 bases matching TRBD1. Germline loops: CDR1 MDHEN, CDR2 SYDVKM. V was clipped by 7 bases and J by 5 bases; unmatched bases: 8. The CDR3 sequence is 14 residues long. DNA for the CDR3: TGTGCCAGCACCCCCGGGACAGGGGCCCACGAGCAGTACTTC. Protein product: CASTPGTGAHEQYF.

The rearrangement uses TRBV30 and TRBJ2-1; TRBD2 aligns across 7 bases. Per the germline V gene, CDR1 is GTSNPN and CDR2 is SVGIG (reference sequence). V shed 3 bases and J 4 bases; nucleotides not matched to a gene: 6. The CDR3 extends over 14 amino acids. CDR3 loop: CAWSWGLQYNEQFF. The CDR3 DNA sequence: TGTGCCTGGAGCTGGGGACTACAATACAATGAGCAGTTCTTC.

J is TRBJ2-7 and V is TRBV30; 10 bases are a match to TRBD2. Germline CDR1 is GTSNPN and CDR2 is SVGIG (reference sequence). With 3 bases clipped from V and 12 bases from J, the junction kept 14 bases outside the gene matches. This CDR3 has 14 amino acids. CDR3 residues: CAWSSGRANRVRYF. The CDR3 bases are TGTGCCTGGAGCAGCGGGAGGGCCAATAGGGTGCGGTACTTC. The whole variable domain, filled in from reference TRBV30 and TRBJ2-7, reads SQTIHQWPATLVQPVGSPLSLECTVEGTSNPNLYWYRQAAGRGLQLLFYSVGIGQISSEVPQNLSASRPQDRQFILSSKKLLLSDSGFYLCAWSSGRANRVRYFGPGTRLTVT.